These 30 T cell receptor beta chains originate from one sample sequenced in a study of siplizumab effects on memory and regulatory T cells. Generated by immunoSEQ multiplex PCR, the TCRdb table keeps only in-frame clones and is missing some. The repertoire consists of nearly 85,000 clones, with approximately 88% occurring once and the leading ten covering more than 1.5%. The specimen sequenced was Tregs sorted from blood. These receptors came from a human donor in good health.

The rearrangement uses TRBV15 and TRBJ2-1; D not certain. V lost 3 bases and J lost 4, with 4 bases in between. CDR3 length: 12 amino acids. Germline V gene lookup returns CDR1 LNHNV and CDR2 YYDKDF (reference sequence). CDR3 region: CATSSRYNEQFF. Here the CDR3 DNA reads TGTGCCACCAGCAGCAGGTACAATGAGCAGTTCTTC.

The chain employs TRBV12-5 and TRBJ2-7, with 10 bases matching TRBD2. The CDR3 spans 14 residues. V lost 5 bases, J lost 6 bases, and 7 bases stayed unmatched. Germline-derived CDR1 and CDR2 are LGHNT and FRNRAP. This CDR3 reads CASGPGLAGVEQYF. DNA of the CDR3: TGTGCTAGTGGTCCCGGGCTAGCGGGGGTCGAGCAGTACTTC.

The V call is TRBV6-5, the J call TRBJ1-4; D perhaps matches TRBD1 (6 bases). V was trimmed by 6 bases and J by 4 bases, leaving 12 bases between them. CDR1 and CDR2 (germline): MNHEY, SVGAGI. This CDR3 contains 14 residues. The CDR3, as DNA: TGTGCCAGCAGGCCACAGGGCTTTAATGAAAAACTGTTTTTT. Translating gives CASRPQGFNEKLFF.

The rearrangement uses TRBV15 and TRBJ1-6, with D possibly matching TRBD1 (6 bases). CDR1 and CDR2 from the germline V gene are LNHNV and YYDKDF (reference sequence). V gave up 2 bases and J gave up 9 bases, with 17 bases separating them. The CDR3 extends over 16 amino acids. CDR3 bases: TGTGCCACCAGCAGAACGGACAGTGGTTTTCTTTCACCCCTCCACTTT. It yields the protein CATSRTDSGFLSPLHF.

The rearrangement uses TRBV6-1 and TRBJ1-3, with 8 bases fitting TRBD1. J lost 4 bases, V lost 5 bases, and 4 bases had no gene match. This CDR3 spans 14 amino acids. Germline V gives CDR1 MNHNS, CDR2 SASEGT. CDR3 amino acids: CASSPTGAGNTIYF. The CDR3 coding sequence is TGTGCCAGCAGTCCGACAGGGGCCGGAAACACCATATATTTT.

This chain joins TRBV10-3 and TRBJ2-5; TRBD2 agrees at 9 bases. The CDR3 spans 17 residues. Germline CDR1 and CDR2: ENHRY and SYGVKD. J gave up 5 bases and V 4 bases, and 14 bases lay outside the gene matches. The CDR3 DNA is TGTGCCATCAGTGGCCGGGGAGCGGGGGGCCAATTGGAGACCCAGTACTTC. Protein product: CAISGRGAGGQLETQYF.

Worth noting for this clone: An end of the junction differs from the germline gene, which may be a read error. This rearrangement joins TRBV11-2 to TRBJ2-1; unclear D gene. This CDR3 spans 14 amino acids. Germline values: CDR1 SGHAT, CDR2 FQNNGV. CDR3: CASSLVLQSNEQFF. The CDR3 DNA reads as TGTGCCAGCAGTTTAGTGCTACAGAGTAATGAGCAGTTCTTC.

The CDR3 loop is CASARGFGTEAFF. CDR3 sequence (DNA): TGTGCCAGTGCGAGGGGGTTTGGGACTGAAGCTTTCTTT. This chain uses TRBV19 with TRBJ1-1, with D tentatively TRBD1 (6 bases). The CDR3 loop spans 13 amino acids. Per the germline V gene, CDR1 is LNHDA and CDR2 is SQIVND (reference sequence). The ends were cut back, 8 bases at V and 5 bases at J, with 15 bases in the middle. Variable domain in full (rest from reference TRBV19 and TRBJ1-1): DGGITQSPKYLFRKEGQNVTLSCEQNLNHDAMYWYRQDPGQGLRLIYYSQIVNDFQKGDIAEGYSVSREKKESFPLTVTSAQKNPTAFYLCASARGFGTEAFFGQGTRLTVV.

This CDR3 reads CASSYLTGLEETQYF. DNA for the CDR3: TGTGCCAGCAGCTACTTAACGGGACTAGAAGAGACCCAGTACTTC. The gene calls are TRBV4-2 and TRBJ2-5, with 8 nucleotides matching TRBD2. The V and J ends lost 5 bases and 3 bases, in that order; junction bases with no gene match: 8. Germline lookup yields CDR1 LGHNA and CDR2 YNFKEQ. There are 15 residues in the CDR3.

The V gene is TRBV11-2, the J gene TRBJ2-2; D might be TRBD1 (7 bases). V was pared by 5 bases and J by 5 bases, with 18 bases between. Germline CDR1 and CDR2: SGHAT and FQNNGV. The CDR3 sequence is 16 residues long. CDR3 amino acids: CASSPLQGGPTGELFF. DNA for the CDR3: TGTGCCAGCAGCCCACTCCAGGGGGGCCCTACCGGGGAGCTGTTTTTT.

This sequence joins TRBV28 and TRBJ1-5; 7 nucleotides agree with TRBD1. After removal of 6 bases from V and 3 bases from J, the junction contained 8 bases not matched to a gene. The CDR3 has 15 residues. Germline CDR1 reads MDHEN; CDR2 reads SYDVKM. This CDR3 is CASRTGQENNQPQHF. The CDR3 DNA is TGTGCCAGCAGAACAGGACAGGAAAACAATCAGCCCCAGCATTTT.

V is TRBV7-9 and J is TRBJ2-2, with TRBD2 identical over 8 bases. The CDR3 totals 16 residues. V was pared by 2 bases and J by 5 bases, with 7 bases of the junction left unmatched. Germline V CDR1 and CDR2: SEHNR, FQNEAQ (reference sequence). In DNA, the CDR3 is TGTGCCAGCAGCTTACCGGGGGGGATTCGGACCGGGGAGCTGTTTTTT. Encoded protein: CASSLPGGIRTGELFF.

The chain carries TRBV6-5 and TRBJ1-1, with D tentatively TRBD1 (6 bases). The CDR3 loop spans 14 amino acids. The germline V and J ends were trimmed by 4 bases and 2 bases, with 11 bases remaining between them. From germline, CDR1 is MNHEY and CDR2 SVGAGI. The CDR3 protein is CASSSRGLNTEAFF. CDR3 sequence (DNA): TGTGCCAGCAGTTCCAGGGGACTTAACACTGAAGCTTTCTTT.

The V and J genes are TRBV6-6 and TRBJ2-1, with 9 nucleotides matching TRBD2. V gave up 8 bases and J gave up 5 bases; unmatched junction bases: 10. Germline lookup yields CDR1 MNHNY and CDR2 SVGAGI (reference sequence). The length of the CDR3 is 15 residues. CDR3 amino acids: CASYVAGGSHNEQFF. The CDR3 DNA is TGTGCCAGCTATGTTGCGGGGGGGTCCCACAATGAGCAGTTCTTC.

The chain couples TRBV2 to TRBJ1-4; no clear D gene. V was pared by 7 bases and J by 4 bases, with 16 bases between. This CDR3 is built from 15 residues. Looked up from germline, CDR1 is SNHLY and CDR2 is FYNNEI. This CDR3 is CASNSDLMVNEKLFF. The DNA of the CDR3 is TGTGCCAGCAATTCTGATTTGATGGTTAATGAAAAACTGTTTTTT.

The chain couples TRBV10-2 to TRBJ2-2; D is undetermined. The CDR3 loop spans 11 amino acids. The V end lost 8 bases, the J end lost 1 base, and 2 bases lay between the germline ends. Germline V CDR1 and CDR2: WSHSY, SAAADI. CDR3 in DNA: TGCGCCAGCGGGAACACCGGGGAGCTGTTTTTT. Its protein is CASGNTGELFF.

The V gene is TRBV6-6, the J gene TRBJ1-2, with TRBD1 as a possible D gene (6 bases). Per germline, CDR1 MNHNY and CDR2 SVGAGI (reference sequence). The CDR3 is made up of 11 amino acids. V lost 6 bases and J 7 bases, leaving 9 bases between the germline ends. The CDR3 loop reads CASRLQGGYTF. CDR3 DNA: TGTGCCAGCAGACTACAGGGTGGCTACACCTTC.

V gene TRBV19 combines with J gene TRBJ2-3; tentative D call: TRBD1 (6 bases). The CDR3 extends over 13 amino acids. Between the trimmed V and J ends, which lost 10 bases and 4 bases, there was a span of 15 bases. Looked up from germline, CDR1 is LNHDA and CDR2 is SQIVND (reference sequence). The CDR3 protein is CATGDKAPDTQYF. The CDR3 DNA is TGTGCCACCGGGGACAAAGCCCCAGATACGCAGTATTTT.

The chain recombines TRBV5-4 with TRBJ2-4, with no clear D. The CDR3 length is 14 residues. The germline V gene encodes CDR1 SGHNT and CDR2 YYREEE (reference sequence). V was clipped by 1 base and J by 3 bases, with 8 bases between them. This chain's CDR3 is CASSLSLIKNIQYF. The CDR3 bases are TGTGCCAGCAGCTTGTCGTTAATCAAAAACATTCAGTACTTC.

The V and J genes are TRBV4-1 and TRBJ1-6; D remains ambiguous. Germline CDR1 MGHRA, CDR2 YSYEKL. The CDR3 totals 13 residues. With 1 base removed from V and 8 bases from J, the gap between germline ends came to 6 bases. This CDR3 is CASSQALDSPLHF. The CDR3 coding sequence is TGCGCCAGCAGCCAAGCGCTGGATTCACCCCTCCACTTT.

This clone was seen only once. V and J are TRBV7-2 and TRBJ1-1; 9 bases line up with TRBD1. The J segment lost 11 bases and the V segment lost 5 bases, leaving 9 bases of the junction unmatched. The CDR3 is 13 residues long. Germline CDR1 and CDR2: SGHTA and FQGNSA. The CDR3 nucleotides are TGTGCCAGCAGCACGAGGACAGGGGACGAGGCTTTCTTT. This sequence encodes CASSTRTGDEAFF.

The chain couples TRBV5-1 to TRBJ2-7; 9 nucleotides align to TRBD2. CDR1 and CDR2 (germline): SGHRS, YFSETQ. V shed 2 bases, J shed 4 bases, and the junction held 7 bases outside the gene matches. The CDR3 loop spans 15 amino acids. The CDR3 sequence is CASSFGLAGFYEQYF. As DNA, the CDR3 is TGCGCCAGCAGCTTTGGGCTAGCGGGGTTTTACGAGCAGTACTTC.

This clone was counted a few times. The chain combines TRBV30 with TRBJ1-1; the D gene is possibly TRBD1 (6 bases). Germline CDR1 and CDR2: GTSNPN and SVGIG (reference sequence). The ends were cut back, 4 bases at V and 9 bases at J, with 12 bases in the middle. The CDR3 covers 11 residues. DNA of the CDR3: TGTGCCTGGACCCAAGGGGGTAAAGCTTTCTTT. Protein sequence: CAWTQGGKAFF.

This chain uses TRBV4-3 with TRBJ2-2; D is uncertain. The CDR3 is 14 amino acids. The V end lost 1 base, the J end lost 8 bases, and 11 bases lay between the germline ends. The germline V gene has CDR1 LGHNA and CDR2 YSLEER. The chain's CDR3 is CASSQGVWSGELFF. Written as DNA, the CDR3 is TGCGCCAGCAGCCAAGGGGTTTGGTCGGGGGAGCTGTTTTTT.

This sequence joins TRBV15 and TRBJ1-6, with 9 bases lining up with TRBD1. CDR1 and CDR2 from the germline V gene are LNHNV and YYDKDF (reference sequence). CDR3 length equals 14 residues. Losses at the gene ends were 3 bases for V and 8 bases for J; bases not matched to a gene: 2. The CDR3 nucleotides read TGTGCCACCAGCAGGGACAGGGGTTATTCACCCCTCCACTTT. This gives the protein CATSRDRGYSPLHF.

V usage is TRBV15 and J usage is TRBJ1-1; TRBD1 might be the D (5 bases). Looked up from germline, CDR1 is LNHNV and CDR2 is YYDKDF (reference sequence). CDR3 length equals 13 residues. V lost 3 bases and J 1 base, leaving 6 bases between the germline ends. The CDR3 nucleotides read TGTGCCACCAGCAGCCAGGGGAACACTGAAGCTTTCTTT. It codes for CATSSQGNTEAFF.

This chain uses TRBV28 with TRBJ2-2; the match to TRBD1 covers 7 bases. The CDR3 loop spans 14 amino acids. Germline loops: CDR1 MDHEN, CDR2 SYDVKM. With V trimmed by 5 bases and J by 3 bases, 3 bases remained unmatched. The CDR3 region is CASSQQGYTGELFF. The CDR3 DNA follows: TGTGCCAGCAGTCAACAGGGGTACACCGGGGAGCTGTTTTTT.

J is TRBJ1-1 and V is TRBV18; no reliable D call. Germline values: CDR1 KGHSH, CDR2 LQKENI. V was trimmed by 3 bases and J by 1 base, leaving 9 bases between them. This CDR3 is 14 amino acids long. The CDR3 bases are TGTGCCAGCTCACCTAAGAGACAGAACACTGAAGCTTTCTTT. Its translation: CASSPKRQNTEAFF.

The rearrangement links TRBV27 to TRBJ1-5; a possible D gene is TRBD1 (5 bases). Between the trimmed V and J ends, which lost 5 bases and 4 bases, there was a span of 15 bases. Germline V CDR1 and CDR2: MNHEY, SMNVEV (reference sequence). The CDR3 is 15 amino acids. This chain's CDR3 is CASSPRPGPNQPQHF. CDR3 nucleotides: TGTGCCAGCAGTCCGCGACCGGGACCTAATCAGCCCCAGCATTTT.

This clone is a singleton in its sample. CDR3 nucleotide sequence: TGTGCCAGCAGCGTAACAGGGGTGACCGGAAACACCATATATTTT. It translates to CASSVTGVTGNTIYF. The genes are TRBV9 and TRBJ1-3, with 7 bases matching TRBD1. Germline V gene data show CDR1 as SGDLS and CDR2 as YYNGEE. This CDR3 has 15 amino acids. Trimming removed 1 base from V and 4 bases from J; junction bases left unmatched: 5.